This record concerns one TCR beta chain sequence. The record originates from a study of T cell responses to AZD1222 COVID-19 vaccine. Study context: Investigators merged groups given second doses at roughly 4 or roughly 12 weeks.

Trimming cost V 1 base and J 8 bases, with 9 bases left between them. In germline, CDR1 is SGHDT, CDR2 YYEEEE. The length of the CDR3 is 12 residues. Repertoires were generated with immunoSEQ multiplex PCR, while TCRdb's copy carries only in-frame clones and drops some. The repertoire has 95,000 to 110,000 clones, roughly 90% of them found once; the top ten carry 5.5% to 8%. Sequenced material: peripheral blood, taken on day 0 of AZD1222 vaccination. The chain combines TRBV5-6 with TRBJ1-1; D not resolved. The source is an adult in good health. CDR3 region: CASSLLAAEAFF. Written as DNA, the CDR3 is TGTGCCAGCAGCTTGTTGGCAGCCGAAGCTTTCTTT.